The clone carrying this T cell receptor beta chain was seen ten or more times. The data are from a study of human T cells and chemical hapten exposure. The overall study: Subjects had 2% DPC placed on 2 cm by 2 cm of upper inner arm skin for sensitization.

Time point given: patch test 3, about 24 weeks after DPC sensitization. Sample treatment: therapeutic diphenylcyclopropenone sensitization with weekly scalp DPC. From the RACE reads, TCRdb called clonotypes with MiXCR, one entry per CDR3 protein. Among tens of thousands of distinct CDR3 sequences, approximately 12% were seen once, and the ten largest hold approximately 5%. Trimming shortened V by 3 bases and J by 5 bases, and 17 bases separated the two germline ends. The CDR3 is 16 amino acids. Looked up from germline, CDR1 is MGHDK and CDR2 is SYGVNS. The sequencing used whole blood, collected in connection with sensitization to the hapten diphenylcyclopropenone (DPC). The clonotype originates from a woman in her fifties or sixties with alopecia areata. Some clones in this sample may be carry-over from other donors' samples. V is TRBV25-1 and J is TRBJ2-1; possibly TRBD2 for D (6 bases). The CDR3 DNA is TGTGCCAGCAGTGAGTCGGGACTCCTGCGGGACAATGAGCAGTTCTTC. This sequence encodes CASSESGLLRDNEQFF.